The clone carrying this T cell receptor (beta chain) has ten or more counts. Between the trimmed V and J ends, which lost 2 bases and 1 base, there was a span of 6 bases. Germline-derived CDR1 and CDR2 are MNHEY and SVGEGT. The CDR3 totals 13 residues. These data are taken from a study of blood T cells in healthy people across ages. Next came a second PCR, run for about 6 to 12 cycles, which used a sample-barcoded 5' primer along with a J-beta primer mix. TCRdb itself ran the 5' RACE reads through MiXCR, one entry per CDR3 protein. The sample lists approximately 1,000,000 distinct CDR3 sequences, 35% to 45% seen once, with about an eighth in the top ten.

The TCR comes from a man aged 18 to 29 in good health. The specimen was blood. The J gene is TRBJ2-7, the V gene TRBV6-2 or TRBV6-3, with D unclear. This CDR3 reads CASSYVSSYEQYF. The DNA of the CDR3 is TGTGCCAGCAGTTACGTCTCTTCCTACGAGCAGTACTTC.